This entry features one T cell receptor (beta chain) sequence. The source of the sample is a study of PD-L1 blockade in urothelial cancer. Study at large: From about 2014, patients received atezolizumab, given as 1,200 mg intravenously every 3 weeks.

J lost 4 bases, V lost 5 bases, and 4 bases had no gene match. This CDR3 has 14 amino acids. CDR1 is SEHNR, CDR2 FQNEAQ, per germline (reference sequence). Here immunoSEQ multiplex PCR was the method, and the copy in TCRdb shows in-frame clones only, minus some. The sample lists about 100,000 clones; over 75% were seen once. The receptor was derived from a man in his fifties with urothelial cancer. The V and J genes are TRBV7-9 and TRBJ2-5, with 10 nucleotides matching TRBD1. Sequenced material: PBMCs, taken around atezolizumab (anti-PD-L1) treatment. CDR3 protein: CASSTRTGGETQYF. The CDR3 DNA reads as TGTGCCAGCAGCACAAGGACAGGGGGAGAGACCCAGTACTTC.